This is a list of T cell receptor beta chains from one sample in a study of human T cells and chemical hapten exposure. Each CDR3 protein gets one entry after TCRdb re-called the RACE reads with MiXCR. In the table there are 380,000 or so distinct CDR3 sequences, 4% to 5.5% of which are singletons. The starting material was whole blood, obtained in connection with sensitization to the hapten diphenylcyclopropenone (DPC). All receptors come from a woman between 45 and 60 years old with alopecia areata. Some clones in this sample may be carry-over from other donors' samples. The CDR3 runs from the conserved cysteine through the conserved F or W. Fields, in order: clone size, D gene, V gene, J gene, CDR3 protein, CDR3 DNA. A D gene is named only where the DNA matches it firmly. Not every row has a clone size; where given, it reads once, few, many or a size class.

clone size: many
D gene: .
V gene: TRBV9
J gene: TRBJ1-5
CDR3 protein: CASSVDGNSNQPQHF
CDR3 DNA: TGTGCCAGCAGCGTAGACGGGAATAGCAATCAGCCCCAGCATTTT

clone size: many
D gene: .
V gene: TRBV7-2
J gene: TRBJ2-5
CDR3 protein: CASSKAARRQETQYF
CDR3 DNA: TGTGCCAGCAGCAAGGCGGCTAGGAGGCAAGAGACCCAGTACTTC

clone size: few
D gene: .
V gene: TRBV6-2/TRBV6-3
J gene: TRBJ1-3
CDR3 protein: CASTRSSGNTIYF
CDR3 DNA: TGTGCCAGCACCCGGTCCTCTGGAAACACCATATATTTT

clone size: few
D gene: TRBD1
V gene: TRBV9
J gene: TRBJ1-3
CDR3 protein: CASSNRGSGNTIYF
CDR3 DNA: TGTGCCAGCAGCAACAGGGGTTCTGGAAACACCATATATTTT

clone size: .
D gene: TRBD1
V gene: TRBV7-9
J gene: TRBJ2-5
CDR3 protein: CASSPKGQDFLETQYF
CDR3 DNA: TGTGCCAGCAGCCCGAAGGGACAGGACTTCTTAGAGACCCAGTACTTC

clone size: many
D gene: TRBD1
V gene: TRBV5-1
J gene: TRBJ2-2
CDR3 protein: CASSPLDRAVGELFF
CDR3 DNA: TGCGCCAGCAGCCCCCTAGACAGGGCGGTCGGGGAGCTGTTTTTT

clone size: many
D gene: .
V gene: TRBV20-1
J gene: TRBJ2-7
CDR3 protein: CSARGTETYEQYF
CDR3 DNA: TGCAGTGCGAGGGGGACGGAAACCTACGAGCAGTACTTC

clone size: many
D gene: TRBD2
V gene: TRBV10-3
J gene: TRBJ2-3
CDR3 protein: CAIQGSGGTGDTQYF
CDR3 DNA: TGTGCCATCCAAGGTAGCGGGGGGACTGGAGATACGCAGTATTTT

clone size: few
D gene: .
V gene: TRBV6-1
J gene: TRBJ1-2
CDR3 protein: CASTVQEGYTF
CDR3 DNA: TGTGCCAGCACGGTGCAGGAGGGCTACACCTTC

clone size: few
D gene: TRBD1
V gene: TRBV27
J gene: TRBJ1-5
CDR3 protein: CASSPRQGVNQPQHF
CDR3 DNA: TGTGCCAGCAGTCCCAGACAGGGGGTCAATCAGCCCCAGCATTTT

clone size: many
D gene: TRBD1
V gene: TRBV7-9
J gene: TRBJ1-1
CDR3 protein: CASSPIVGTGMNTEAFF
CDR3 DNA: TGTGCCAGCAGCCCTATAGTAGGGACAGGCATGAACACTGAAGCTTTCTTT

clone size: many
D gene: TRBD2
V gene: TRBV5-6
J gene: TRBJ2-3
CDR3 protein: CASSLVGTSDLPDTQYF
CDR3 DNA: TGTGCCAGCAGCTTAGTGGGGACTAGCGACCTACCAGATACGCAGTATTTT

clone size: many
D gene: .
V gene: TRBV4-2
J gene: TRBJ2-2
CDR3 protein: CASSQEHSAGTGELFF
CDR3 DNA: TGTGCCAGCAGCCAAGAACACTCGGCGGGCACCGGGGAGCTGTTTTTT

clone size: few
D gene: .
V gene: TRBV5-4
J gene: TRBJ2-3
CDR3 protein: CASSVPGLPPDTQYF
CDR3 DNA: TGTGCCAGCAGCGTCCCGGGCCTGCCTCCAGATACGCAGTATTTT

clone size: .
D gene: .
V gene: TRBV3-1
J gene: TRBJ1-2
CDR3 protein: CASSQEERTANYGYTF
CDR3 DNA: TGTGCCAGCAGCCAAGAGGAGAGAACGGCTAACTATGGCTACACCTTC

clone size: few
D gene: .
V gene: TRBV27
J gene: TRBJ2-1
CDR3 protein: CASSRSSSYNEQFF
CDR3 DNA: TGTGCCAGCAGTCGTTCGAGCTCCTACAATGAGCAGTTCTTC

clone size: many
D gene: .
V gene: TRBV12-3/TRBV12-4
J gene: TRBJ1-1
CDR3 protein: CASSYTEAFF
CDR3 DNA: TGTGCCAGCAGTTACACTGAAGCTTTCTTT

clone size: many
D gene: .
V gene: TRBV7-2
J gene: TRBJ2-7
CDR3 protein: CASSLALTEQYF
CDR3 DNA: TGTGCCAGCAGCTTAGCCCTGACCGAGCAGTACTTC

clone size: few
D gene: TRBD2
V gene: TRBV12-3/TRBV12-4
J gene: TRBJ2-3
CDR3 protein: CASSRRLAGPDTQYF
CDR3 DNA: TGTGCCAGCAGCCGTCGACTAGCGGGGCCCGATACGCAGTATTTT

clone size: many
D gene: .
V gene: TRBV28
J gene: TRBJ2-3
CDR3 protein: CASSLIGSTDTQYF
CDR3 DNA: TGTGCCAGCAGTTTGATCGGGAGCACAGATACGCAGTATTTT

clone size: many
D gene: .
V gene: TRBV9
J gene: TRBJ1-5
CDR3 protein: CASSPTGESSNQPQHF
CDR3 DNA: TGTGCCAGCAGCCCCACGGGGGAGTCAAGCAATCAGCCCCAGCATTTT

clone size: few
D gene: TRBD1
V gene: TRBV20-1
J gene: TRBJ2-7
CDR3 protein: CSATRDRVYEQYF
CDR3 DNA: TGCAGTGCTACCCGGGACAGGGTATACGAGCAGTACTTC